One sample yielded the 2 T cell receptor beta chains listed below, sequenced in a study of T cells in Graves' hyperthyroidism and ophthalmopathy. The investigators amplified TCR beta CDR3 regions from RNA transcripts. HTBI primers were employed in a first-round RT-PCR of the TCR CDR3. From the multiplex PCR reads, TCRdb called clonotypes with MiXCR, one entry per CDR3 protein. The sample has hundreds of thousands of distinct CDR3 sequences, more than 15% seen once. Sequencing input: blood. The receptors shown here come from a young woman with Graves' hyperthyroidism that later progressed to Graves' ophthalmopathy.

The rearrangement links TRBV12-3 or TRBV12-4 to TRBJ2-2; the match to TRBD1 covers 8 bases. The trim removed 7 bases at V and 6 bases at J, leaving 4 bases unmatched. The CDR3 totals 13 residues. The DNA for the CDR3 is TGTGCCAGCATTATGACAGGGGCCGGGGAGCTGTTTTTT. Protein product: CASIMTGAGELFF.

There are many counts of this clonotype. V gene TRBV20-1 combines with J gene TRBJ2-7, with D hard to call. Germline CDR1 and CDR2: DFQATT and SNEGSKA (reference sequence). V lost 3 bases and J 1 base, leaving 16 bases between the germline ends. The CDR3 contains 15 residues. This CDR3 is CSASGPRVGSYEQYF. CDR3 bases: TGCAGTGCTAGCGGGCCGAGAGTGGGGTCCTACGAGCAGTACTTC.